These 32 T cell receptor beta chains originate from one sample sequenced in a study of shared clonotypes between healthy human individuals. TCRdb's table, derived via immunoSEQ multiplex PCR, lists solely in-frame clones and lacks some. The sample holds roughly 480,000 clones, roughly 85% seen once. The sample taken for sequencing was PBMCs. Every receptor here comes from a woman aged 40 to 49 in good health. Some clones in this sample may be carry-over from other donors' samples.

This chain joins TRBV19 and TRBJ2-1; D is possibly TRBD2 (8 bases). The germline V gene encodes CDR1 LNHDA and CDR2 SQIVND (reference sequence). V lost 5 bases and J 4 bases, leaving 15 bases between the germline ends. This CDR3 spans 15 amino acids. CDR3 sequence (DNA): TGTGCCAGTAGTGTAGCGGGACAGTTATACAATGAGCAGTTCTTC. This gives the protein CASSVAGQLYNEQFF.

The chain has TRBV5-4 and TRBJ1-2; D is unclear. From germline, CDR1 is SGHNT and CDR2 YYREEE (reference sequence). CDR3 size: 14 residues. V lost 1 base, J lost 4 bases, and 11 bases lay in between. CDR3 loop: CASSLRGVGYGYTF. The CDR3 coding sequence is TGTGCCAGCAGCTTGCGAGGCGTCGGCTATGGCTACACCTTC.

The chain links TRBV7-9 to TRBJ2-3; the match to TRBD2 covers 11 bases. This CDR3 has 18 residues. The germline CDR1 and CDR2 sequences are SEHNR and FQNEAQ (reference sequence). Trimming at V came to 0 bases and at J to 0 bases, leaving 5 bases not matched to a gene. CDR3 amino acids: CASSLALASGRSTDTQYF. Here the CDR3 DNA reads TGTGCCAGCAGCTTAGCGCTCGCTAGCGGGAGGAGCACAGATACGCAGTATTTT.

The chain joins TRBV12-5 to TRBJ2-1; TRBD1 agrees at 7 bases. The germline CDR1 and CDR2 sequences are LGHNT and FRNRAP. The V and J ends lost 4 bases and 4 bases, in that order; junction bases with no gene match: 10. This CDR3 comprises 16 residues. The CDR3 region has the DNA TGTGCTAGTGGTTCGAAGACAGGGTGGCAATACAATGAGCAGTTCTTC. Encoded protein: CASGSKTGWQYNEQFF. Full variable domain (missing parts from reference TRBV12-5 and TRBJ2-1): DARVTQTPRHKVTEMGQEVTMRCQPILGHNTVFWYRQTMMQGLELLAYFRNRAPLDDSGMPKDRFSAEMPDATLATLKIQPSEPRDSAVYFCASGSKTGWQYNEQFFGPGTRLTVL.

V gene TRBV28 combines with J gene TRBJ2-1; 8 positions match TRBD2. V shed 2 bases and J 0 bases; nucleotides not matched to a gene: 6. The CDR3 is 17 amino acids. Germline V gene data show CDR1 as MDHEN and CDR2 as SYDVKM. The CDR3 reads CASSLIPGTSSYNEQFF. For the CDR3, the DNA is TGTGCCAGCAGTTTAATCCCCGGGACTAGCTCCTACAATGAGCAGTTCTTC.

V gene TRBV11-1 combines with J gene TRBJ1-1, with D possibly TRBD1 on 5 matching bases. Germline CDR1 reads SGHAT; CDR2 reads FQDESV (reference sequence). Trimming removed 0 bases at V and 1 base at J, with 18 bases between. The CDR3 loop spans 18 amino acids. The CDR3 coding sequence is TGTGCCAGCAGCTTAGCTCTGGGGGGGACCCAACCGAACACTGAAGCTTTCTTT. This encodes CASSLALGGTQPNTEAFF.

Comment on this clone: A read error is possible here, since a much larger clone lies one base away. The chain recombines TRBV7-9 with TRBJ1-2; TRBD1 matches at 8 bases. V lost 3 bases to trimming and J lost 6 bases; unmatched junction nucleotides: 0. The CDR3 spans 12 residues. Germline lookup yields CDR1 SEHNR and CDR2 FQNEAQ (reference sequence). The CDR3 nucleotides read TGTGCCAGCAGCTTGACAGGGGATGGCTACACCTTC. This sequence encodes CASSLTGDGYTF.

The chain employs TRBV10-1 and TRBJ2-3, with TRBD1 as a possible D gene (6 bases). Germline CDR1 WNHNN, CDR2 SYGVQD (reference sequence). The CDR3 totals 15 residues. The V gene lost 3 bases and the J gene lost 4 bases, with 14 bases spanning the gap. The CDR3 region has the DNA TGCGCCAGCAGTGAAGTCCGAACAGGGCCAGATACGCAGTATTTT. Residues: CASSEVRTGPDTQYF.

The chain carries TRBV5-1 and TRBJ2-4; TRBD2 matches 8 bases. CDR1 is SGHRS, CDR2 YFSETQ, per germline. The CDR3 has 14 residues. The J segment lost 7 bases and the V segment lost 4 bases, leaving 7 bases of the junction unmatched. The DNA for the CDR3 is TGCGCCAGCAGCGATCCAGCGGGAGAGAACATTCAGTACTTC. It specifies CASSDPAGENIQYF.

This clone is a singleton in its sample. The chain employs TRBV28 and TRBJ2-2; 7 bases line up with TRBD2. CDR1 is MDHEN and CDR2 is SYDVKM in the germline V gene. There are 13 residues in the CDR3. With V trimmed by 5 bases and J by 6 bases, 3 bases remained unmatched. The chain's CDR3 is CASSRGDPGELFF. CDR3 nucleotide sequence: TGTGCCAGCAGTCGGGGGGATCCCGGGGAGCTGTTTTTT. The whole variable domain, remainder taken from reference TRBV28 and TRBJ2-2, is DVKVTQSSRYLVKRTGEKVFLECVQDMDHENMFWYRQDPGLGLRLIYFSYDVKMKEKGDIPEGYSVSREKKERFSLILESASTNQTSMYLCASSRGDPGELFFGEGSRLTVL.

This chain joins TRBV21-1 and TRBJ2-7; TRBD1, the table's D call, was not compared with the DNA. TRBV21-1 is a listed pseudogene. The CDR3 runs to 16 residues. For the CDR3, the DNA is TGTGCCAGCAGCAACTATCGGACAGAAACTTCCTACGAGCAGTACTTC. It codes for CASSNYRTETSYEQYF.

This clone was observed once. This chain joins TRBV19 and TRBJ2-7; a possible D gene is TRBD1 (5 bases). This CDR3 contains 15 residues. CDR1 and CDR2 from the germline V gene are LNHDA and SQIVND (reference sequence). V shed 3 bases and J shed 0 bases, with 12 bases lying between them. As DNA, the CDR3 is TGTGCCAGTAGTATTGGCAGGGCTTCCTCCTACGAGCAGTACTTC. Translation gives CASSIGRASSYEQYF.

This clone was found a few times. The chain joins TRBV5-1 to TRBJ1-1, with D unresolved. Germline CDR1 and CDR2: SGHRS and YFSETQ. This CDR3 has 16 residues. V lost 5 bases and J 1 base, leaving 18 bases between the germline ends. CDR3 coding DNA: TGCGCCAGCAGAAGTATACGGTCGCAGCCGAACACTGAAGCTTTCTTT. Encoded protein: CASRSIRSQPNTEAFF.

The chain is built from TRBV2 and TRBJ1-4; 7 bases are shared with TRBD1. Trimming removed 7 bases from V and 8 bases from J; junction bases left unmatched: 7. Germline CDR1 reads SNHLY; CDR2 reads FYNNEI. The CDR3 contains 13 residues. The CDR3 is CASNSDRVEKLFF. In DNA form, the CDR3 reads TGTGCCAGCAATTCCGACAGGGTCGAAAAACTGTTTTTT.

The J gene is TRBJ2-5, the V gene TRBV6-1, with 7 bases identical to TRBD1. The V and J ends lost 4 bases and 4 bases, in that order; junction bases with no gene match: 12. CDR1 is MNHNS, CDR2 SASEGT, per germline. The CDR3 has 16 amino acids. The CDR3 coding sequence is TGTGCCAGCAGTGCCTACCCCACAGGGGTTGCAGAGACCCAGTACTTC. Amino acids: CASSAYPTGVAETQYF.

This clone was recorded once. The CDR3 DNA reads as TGTGCCAGCAGTTTCTCGGGGACTAGCGGGAACACCGGGGAGCTGTTTTTT. Translated: CASSFSGTSGNTGELFF. The chain joins TRBV27 to TRBJ2-2, with 11 bases aligning to TRBD2. Per the germline V gene, CDR1 is MNHEY and CDR2 is SMNVEV (reference sequence). After removal of 3 bases from V and 1 base from J, the junction contained 4 bases not matched to a gene. This CDR3 has 17 residues.

The chain is built from TRBV19 and TRBJ2-7; D may be TRBD1 or TRBD2 (6 bases each). This CDR3 has 14 amino acids. The germline V gene encodes CDR1 LNHDA and CDR2 SQIVND (reference sequence). Trimming took off 5 bases at V and 7 bases at J, with 18 bases between the two ends. The CDR3 coding sequence is TGTGCCAGTAGTTTGGGGGGCTCGGTGAGGGAGCAGTACTTC. Translating it yields CASSLGGSVREQYF. Drawing the rest from reference TRBV19 and TRBJ2-7, the complete variable domain is DGGITQSPKYLFRKEGQNVTLSCEQNLNHDAMYWYRQDPGQGLRLIYYSQIVNDFQKGDIAEGYSVSREKKESFPLTVTSAQKNPTAFYLCASSLGGSVREQYFGPGTRLTVT.

The CDR3 loop reads CASSLGQVNSPLHF. DNA for the CDR3: TGTGCCAGCAGTTTAGGGCAGGTTAATTCACCCCTCCACTTT. The chain uses TRBV28 and TRBJ1-6; D uncertain. Germline loops: CDR1 MDHEN, CDR2 SYDVKM. Trimming removed 2 bases at V and 6 bases at J, with 8 bases between. This CDR3 has 14 residues.

Worth noting for this clone: With a far larger clone one base away, a read error is the likely cause. V usage is TRBV19 and J usage is TRBJ2-7, with TRBD2 matching over 7 bases. The CDR3 covers 15 residues. V lost 3 bases, J lost 5 bases, and 10 bases stayed unmatched. CDR1 and CDR2 from the germline V gene are LNHDA and SQIVND (reference sequence). The CDR3 here is CASSIGSGGPHEQYF. CDR3 nucleotide sequence: TGTGCCAGTAGTATTGGGTCGGGAGGCCCCCACGAGCAGTACTTC.

Ten or more counts support this clone. The V and J genes are TRBV28 and TRBJ1-1; perhaps TRBD1 as D (5 bases). CDR3 length equals 12 residues. Germline V lookup: CDR1 MDHEN, CDR2 SYDVKM. The ends were cut back, 0 bases at V and 8 bases at J, with 7 bases in the middle. CDR3 nucleotide sequence: TGTGCCAGCAGTTTATGGGGGCACGAAGCTTTCTTT. Its translation: CASSLWGHEAFF.

This rearrangement joins TRBV7-3 to TRBJ2-1; D might be TRBD2 (5 bases). Germline V gene sequence: CDR1 SGHTA, CDR2 FQGTGA. V shed 3 bases and J shed 0 bases, with 12 bases lying between them. CDR3 length: 16 amino acids. CDR3 sequence (DNA): TGTGCCAGCAGCTTCAGCGGAACAAGCTCCTACAATGAGCAGTTCTTC. Its translation is CASSFSGTSSYNEQFF.

This chain joins TRBV6-1 and TRBJ1-2; D is ambiguous. This CDR3 has 15 residues. Trimming left V 2 bases short and J 4 bases short, with 14 bases between. The germline V gene has CDR1 MNHNS and CDR2 SASEGT. CDR3 in amino acids: CASSESVGSSYGYTF. The DNA for the CDR3 is TGTGCCAGCAGTGAAAGTGTGGGGAGCTCCTATGGCTACACCTTC.

V is TRBV27 and J is TRBJ1-2, with TRBD1 matching 7 bases. The CDR3 totals 18 residues. Germline lookup yields CDR1 MNHEY and CDR2 SMNVEV (reference sequence). Unmatched junction bases numbered 18, after V lost 3 bases and J lost 5 bases. The CDR3 here is CASSFSFGAGGEVYGYTF. CDR3 sequence (DNA): TGTGCCAGCAGTTTCTCATTTGGGGCAGGGGGTGAAGTTTATGGCTACACCTTC.

The rearrangement uses TRBV5-1 and TRBJ2-7, with 9 bases aligning to TRBD1. The CDR3 covers 14 residues. Germline lookup yields CDR1 SGHRS and CDR2 YFSETQ. The trim removed 4 bases at V and 2 bases at J, leaving 4 bases unmatched. The CDR3: CASSMTGGTYEQYF. The CDR3 bases are TGCGCCAGCAGCATGACAGGGGGGACCTACGAGCAGTACTTC.

J is TRBJ2-7 and V is TRBV19, with a weak D call TRBD2 (7 bases). This CDR3 is 17 amino acids long. From germline, CDR1 is LNHDA and CDR2 SQIVND (reference sequence). The germline V and J ends were trimmed by 3 bases and 5 bases, with 23 bases remaining between them. CDR3 nucleotide sequence: TGTGCCAGTAGTATTCGTAGGAGTCGGGGGGCATGGGACGAGCAGTACTTC. Protein product: CASSIRRSRGAWDEQYF.

This chain joins TRBV28 and TRBJ1-2; tentative D call: TRBD1 (5 bases). The CDR3 loop spans 16 amino acids. Per germline, CDR1 MDHEN and CDR2 SYDVKM. V was trimmed by 5 bases and J by 7 bases, leaving 23 bases between them. In DNA, the CDR3 is TGTGCCAGCAGTGCCACCGGGGACCCAGCATTGGGTGGCTACACCTTC. Translating gives CASSATGDPALGGYTF.

This chain connects TRBV30 to TRBJ2-7, with D unresolved. CDR1 GTSNPN and CDR2 SVGIG come from the germline V gene (reference sequence). This CDR3 contains 13 residues. With 3 bases removed from V and 10 bases from J, the gap between germline ends came to 19 bases. The CDR3: CAWSNTYKSKQYF. Written as DNA, the CDR3 is TGTGCCTGGAGCAATACTTACAAGTCCAAACAGTACTTC.

This sequence joins TRBV6-5 and TRBJ2-7, with a tentative D call TRBD1 (5 bases). The CDR3 sequence is 15 residues long. V was shortened by 4 bases and J by 0 bases, with 13 bases between the two germline ends. The germline CDR1 and CDR2 sequences are MNHEY and SVGAGI. CDR3 sequence reads: CASSSLYGASYEQYF. CDR3 nucleotide sequence: TGTGCCAGCAGTTCCCTCTATGGGGCCTCCTACGAGCAGTACTTC.

The V gene is TRBV18, the J gene TRBJ1-6; D ambiguous. The CDR3 runs 18 residues. V gave up 3 bases and J gave up 6 bases, with 21 bases separating them. Germline V lookup: CDR1 KGHSH, CDR2 LQKENI. CDR3 amino acids: CASSPTVARLGSNSPLHF. The DNA of the CDR3 is TGTGCCAGCTCACCTACGGTGGCTCGACTCGGTTCTAATTCACCCCTCCACTTT. The full variable domain, its missing parts supplied by reference TRBV18 and TRBJ1-6, is NAGVMQNPRHLVRRRGQEARLRCSPMKGHSHVYWYRQLPEEGLKFMVYLQKENIIDESGMPKERFSAEFPKEGPSILRIQQVVRGDSAAYFCASSPTVARLGSNSPLHFGNGTRLTVT.

The chain joins TRBV28 to TRBJ2-7; 7 bases match TRBD2. In germline, CDR1 is MDHEN, CDR2 SYDVKM. The CDR3 totals 14 residues. V lost 2 bases, J lost 2 bases, and 3 bases stayed unmatched. The CDR3 region is CASSLNGLAYEQYF. CDR3 sequence (DNA): TGTGCCAGCAGTTTAAATGGACTAGCCTACGAGCAGTACTTC.

Only a few counts were recorded for this clone. The chain uses TRBV4-1 and TRBJ1-1, with 8 positions matching TRBD1. V shed 4 bases and J 5 bases; nucleotides not matched to a gene: 3. CDR3 size: 13 residues. Germline V gene data show CDR1 as MGHRA and CDR2 as YSYEKL. The DNA for the CDR3 is TGCGCCAGCAGCCCGAGGGACAGGACTGAAGCTTTCTTT. Protein product: CASSPRDRTEAFF.

V gene TRBV11-1 combines with J gene TRBJ2-1, with TRBD2 matching 11 bases. This CDR3 is 16 amino acids long. V gave up 1 base and J gave up 5 bases; unmatched junction bases: 4. The germline V gene encodes CDR1 SGHAT and CDR2 FQDESV (reference sequence). The CDR3 loop is CASSLGPTSGNNEQFF. Here the CDR3 DNA reads TGTGCCAGCAGCTTAGGTCCGACTAGCGGGAACAATGAGCAGTTCTTC.